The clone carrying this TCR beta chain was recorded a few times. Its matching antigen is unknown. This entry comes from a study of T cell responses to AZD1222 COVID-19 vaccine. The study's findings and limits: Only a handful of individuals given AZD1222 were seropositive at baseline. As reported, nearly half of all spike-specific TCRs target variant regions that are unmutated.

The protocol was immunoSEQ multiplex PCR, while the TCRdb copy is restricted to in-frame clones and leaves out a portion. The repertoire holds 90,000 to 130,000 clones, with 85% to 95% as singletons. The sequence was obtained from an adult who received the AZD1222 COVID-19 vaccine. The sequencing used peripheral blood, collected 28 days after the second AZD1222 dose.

CDR3 DNA sequence: TGCAGTGCTAGTAGACAGGGGGTTATTAGGGCTTTCTTT. It yields the protein CSASRQGVIRAFF. The V and J genes are TRBV20-1 and TRBJ1-1; the match to TRBD1 covers 9 bases. Losses at the gene ends were 3 bases for V and 11 bases for J; bases not matched to a gene: 10. The CDR3 totals 13 residues. Germline values: CDR1 DFQATT, CDR2 SNEGSKA (reference sequence).